This TCR beta chain was sequenced in a study of blood T cell repertoires in COVID-19. On the study more broadly: Italy, Spain and the United States were the sources of the convalescent and acute COVID-19 samples. Sources were T cells, B-cell-depleted T cells, or PBMCs; the material itself was cDNA or gDNA.

Germline V gene lookup returns CDR1 KGHSH and CDR2 LQKENI. Trimming removed 0 bases from V and 5 bases from J, with 14 bases in between. CDR3 length equals 15 residues. Method: immunoSEQ multiplex PCR; TCRdb's copy keeps in-frame clones and lacks some. The table lists 58,000 or so clones, around 74% of them singletons. Sequencing used peripheral blood. This receptor was identified in a woman of 80 years or more with acute or convalescent COVID-19. The chain employs TRBV18 and TRBJ2-7, with D unclear. CDR3 in amino acids: CASSPPEFAAHEQYF. The CDR3 DNA reads as TGTGCCAGCTCACCACCCGAGTTCGCGGCCCACGAGCAGTACTTC.